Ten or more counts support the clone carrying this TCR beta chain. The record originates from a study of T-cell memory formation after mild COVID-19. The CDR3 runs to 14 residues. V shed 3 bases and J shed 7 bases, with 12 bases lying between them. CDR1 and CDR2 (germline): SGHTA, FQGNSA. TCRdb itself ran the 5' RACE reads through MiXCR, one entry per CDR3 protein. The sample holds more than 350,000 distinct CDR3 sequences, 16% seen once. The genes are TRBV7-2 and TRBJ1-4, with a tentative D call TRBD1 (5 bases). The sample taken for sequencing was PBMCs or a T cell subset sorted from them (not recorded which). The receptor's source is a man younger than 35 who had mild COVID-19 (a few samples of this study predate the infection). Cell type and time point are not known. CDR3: CASSFGGDSEKLFF. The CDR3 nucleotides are TGTGCCAGCAGCTTCGGGGGGGATAGTGAAAAACTGTTTTTT.